This T cell receptor (beta chain) originates from a study of Ad26.COV2.S vaccination and SARS-CoV-2 variants. Study-wide context: The vaccine Ad26.COV2.S was put into the muscle once, or twice with 56 days between. Study-wide results and caveats: The TCR breadth and depth analyses may have produced an underestimate of total T cell responses. Vaccine recipients and placebo recipients showed similar non-spike TCR breadth. Greater spike-specific TCR breadth was seen in vaccine recipients than in placebo recipients.

Sequencing used immunoSEQ multiplex PCR; TCRdb keeps in-frame clones, though not all of them. The repertoire holds about 440,000 clones, with 87% as singletons. In regard to this clone: Antigen unknown.

The V end was cut by 2 bases, the J end by 2 bases, with 8 bases between. Germline-derived CDR1 and CDR2 are SGHKS and YYEKEE (reference sequence). The CDR3 sequence is 13 residues long. Treatment noted: some 20 received Ad26.COV2.S at low or high dose, single or two shots; roughly five received placebo; per-sample allocation not given. It was on day 63 after the first vaccine or placebo injection that samples were taken. This specimen consisted of peripheral blood, obtained in a trial of Ad26.COV2.S vaccine versus placebo. The rearrangement links TRBV5-5 to TRBJ2-7, with unresolved D. The receptor comes from a person aged 18 to 59 who received the Ad26.COV2.S COVID-19 vaccine or a placebo. Here the CDR3 DNA reads TGTGCCAGCAGCTTAGACCGCACCTACGAGCAGTACTTC. Translated, it gives CASSLDRTYEQYF.